This T cell receptor beta chain is from a study of blood T cell repertoires in COVID-19. Authors' data handling: Amplification of reference gene primers provided the estimated nucleated cell counts. Assay used: immunoSEQ multiplex PCR; TCRdb lists only in-frame clones, some missing. The DNA was the basis for D and trimming; V, J and clone size are from that table. The repertoire holds over 140,000 clones, with about 75% as singletons. The length of the CDR3 is 14 residues. From germline, CDR1 is LNHDA and CDR2 SQIVND (reference sequence). V shed 3 bases, J shed 5 bases, and the junction held 5 bases outside the gene matches. Note on this clone: This sample also contains other DNA sequences that code for the same CDR3.

The receptor was derived from a woman in her fifties or sixties who had recovered from COVID-19. Sequenced sample: PBMCs or T cells enriched from blood (not recorded which). The chain couples TRBV19 to TRBJ1-1; 8 positions match TRBD1. This chain's CDR3 is CASSIPGGGTEAFF. The CDR3 DNA is TGTGCCAGTAGTATTCCAGGGGGCGGTACTGAAGCTTTCTTT.